What follows is one TCR beta chain and its context. Its target is unknown. There are 15 residues in the CDR3. The V gene lost 0 bases and the J gene lost 3 bases, with 8 bases spanning the gap. Germline CDR1 LNHNV, CDR2 YYDKDF (reference sequence). The run of the v3.0 immunoSEQ assay was at survey level. Here immunoSEQ multiplex PCR was the method, and the copy in TCRdb shows in-frame clones only, minus some. There are fewer than 30,000 clones in the sample; about 88% occur only once, and under 5% lies in the top ten. These data come from a study of long-term antiretroviral therapy in people with HIV. Study-level points and caveats: Increased diversity was seen after ART, yet it remained lower than in transplant donor controls.

The sample here was unsorted PBMCs, taken just over 2.6 years after starting antiretroviral therapy. This clonotype was obtained from a middle-aged man with HIV. The chain uses TRBV15 and TRBJ2-2; tentatively, D is TRBD2 (6 bases). CDR3 nucleotide sequence: TGTGCCACCAGCAGAGAGGGGGGATACACCGGGGAGCTGTTTTTT. Translation gives CATSREGGYTGELFF.